These 13 T cell receptor beta chains share one sample of origin, sequenced in a study of T cell clones after liver transplantation. Here immunoSEQ multiplex PCR was the method, and the copy in TCRdb shows in-frame clones only, minus some. The data hold roughly 70,000 clones, with about four fifths observed a single time. This specimen consisted of CD4+ T cells from blood, obtained before liver transplant. These receptors were obtained from a human donor who received a liver transplant.

The chain recombines TRBV5-1 with TRBJ2-7, with 12 nucleotides matching TRBD2. The germline V gene encodes CDR1 SGHRS and CDR2 YFSETQ. CDR3 length equals 17 residues. V gave up 1 base and J gave up 1 base; unmatched junction bases: 6. The CDR3, as DNA: TGCGCCAGCAGCTTGACCCCGACTAGCGGGAGATCCTACGAGCAGTACTTC. As protein: CASSLTPTSGRSYEQYF.

This sequence joins TRBV30 and TRBJ2-3; no clear D gene. CDR1 is GTSNPN and CDR2 is SVGIG in the germline V gene (reference sequence). The CDR3 is 14 amino acids. The V gene lost 1 base and the J gene lost 2 bases, with 10 bases spanning the gap. DNA of the CDR3: TGTGCCTGGAGTGGTCGACGGATCACAGATACGCAGTATTTT. Translating it yields CAWSGRRITDTQYF.

This clone was observed a single time. This chain uses TRBV18 with TRBJ2-1; 13 nucleotides align to TRBD2. V was pared by 1 base and J by 4 bases, with 7 bases of the junction left unmatched. The CDR3 contains 18 residues. Germline V gene lookup returns CDR1 KGHSH and CDR2 LQKENI. In DNA, the CDR3 is TGTGCCAGCTCACCACAAGGACTAGCGGGAGTGGGTTACAATGAGCAGTTCTTC. It specifies CASSPQGLAGVGYNEQFF.

This clone has just a few counts. The chain employs TRBV20-1 and TRBJ2-5; 7 bases fit TRBD1. Per germline, CDR1 DFQATT and CDR2 SNEGSKA (reference sequence). The V and J ends lost 8 bases and 3 bases, in that order; junction bases with no gene match: 3. The length of the CDR3 is 11 residues. CDR3 in DNA: TGCAGTTTCGACAGGGAAGAGACCCAGTACTTC. It specifies CSFDREETQYF.

In this sample, this clone turned up once. The chain employs TRBV11-3 and TRBJ2-3, with TRBD2 identical over 13 bases. From germline, CDR1 is SGHNT and CDR2 YENEEA. V shed 5 bases, J shed 4 bases, and the junction held 6 bases outside the gene matches. The CDR3 contains 16 residues. CDR3 sequence: CASSRTSGSRADTQYF. The CDR3 DNA sequence: TGTGCCAGCAGCCGGACTAGCGGGAGCCGAGCAGATACGCAGTATTTT.

The chain links TRBV28 to TRBJ2-2; no definite D call. The germline gives CDR1 MDHEN, CDR2 SYDVKM. Trimming left V 6 bases short and J 10 bases short, with 12 bases between. The CDR3 consists of 12 residues. The CDR3 coding sequence is TGTGCCAGCAGGCAGGAGCCCGAGGAGCTGTTTTTT. Its protein product is CASRQEPEELFF.

The J gene is TRBJ2-5, the V gene TRBV4-1, with D possibly being TRBD1 (6 bases). V lost 2 bases and J 1 base, leaving 11 bases between the germline ends. CDR3 length: 15 amino acids. CDR1 is MGHRA, CDR2 YSYEKL, per germline. The CDR3 spells CASSQRRGSQETQYF. The CDR3 DNA is TGCGCCAGCAGCCAAAGAAGGGGGTCCCAAGAGACCCAGTACTTC.

The genes are TRBV5-1 and TRBJ1-1; no definite D call. V lost 3 bases to trimming and J lost 1 base, with 13 bases between them. Germline CDR1 reads SGHRS; CDR2 reads YFSETQ. The CDR3 extends over 15 amino acids. CDR3 bases: TGCGCCAGCAGCTACGAACGAGGACCGAACACTGAAGCTTTCTTT. Protein product: CASSYERGPNTEAFF.

The rearrangement uses TRBV28 and TRBJ1-2; D is uncertain. The germline CDR1 and CDR2 sequences are MDHEN and SYDVKM. Trimming stripped 6 bases from V and 5 bases from J, with 22 bases between. The CDR3 is 16 amino acids. CDR3 DNA sequence: TGTGCCAGCAGCATCGTAGGTCGAGTGGTAGGTTATGGCTACACCTTC. It encodes CASSIVGRVVGYGYTF.

V usage is TRBV7-8 and J usage is TRBJ1-5; 9 bases agree with TRBD1. V shed 5 bases and J 2 bases; nucleotides not matched to a gene: 4. The germline CDR1 and CDR2 sequences are SGHVS and FQNEAQ. The CDR3 has 15 amino acids. CDR3 in DNA: TGTGCCAGCAGCCCCGGGACAGGGCGCAATCAGCCCCAGCATTTT. Its translation is CASSPGTGRNQPQHF.

The CDR3: CARSASISGSSYEQYF. In DNA form, the CDR3 reads TGTGCCAGAAGCGCTTCAATTAGCGGGAGCTCCTACGAGCAGTACTTC. J is TRBJ2-7 and V is TRBV5-3; 9 bases agree with TRBD2. TRBV5-3 is an open reading frame whose function is uncertain. J lost 0 bases, V lost 4 bases, and 8 bases had no gene match. The CDR3 length is 16 residues.

This clone was found once. The genes are TRBV7-3 and TRBJ1-2, with a tentative D call TRBD1 (5 bases). The CDR3 sequence is 15 residues long. With 0 bases removed from V and 8 bases from J, the gap between germline ends came to 16 bases. In germline, CDR1 is SGHTA, CDR2 FQGTGA. In DNA form, the CDR3 reads TGTGCCAGCAGCTTAACGGGAGGGGAATGGGAGGGCTACACCTTC. This gives the protein CASSLTGGEWEGYTF.

This clone was found a few times. The chain couples TRBV18 to TRBJ1-1; D is unclear. In germline, CDR1 is KGHSH, CDR2 LQKENI. Between the trimmed V and J ends, which lost 1 base and 1 base, there was a span of 4 bases. The CDR3 has 13 amino acids. CDR3: CASSPRENTEAFF. The CDR3 DNA follows: TGTGCCAGCTCACCACGTGAGAACACTGAAGCTTTCTTT.